These T cell receptor beta chains were read from a single sample in a study of PD-1 blockade in classical Hodgkin lymphoma. Profiling relied on immunoSEQ multiplex PCR, and the TCRdb table lists in-frame clones only, not all of them. The repertoire holds just under 45,000 clones, roughly 72% seen once, with approximately 2.9% in the top ten. The sequences come from peripheral blood mononuclear cells (PBMCs), collected before the second cycle of nivolumab. The receptor source for this set is a human donor with classical Hodgkin lymphoma. Both conserved end residues are part of each CDR3. D genes are given only for firm matches. Clone sizes are given selectively: once, few, many, or a class where the clone is expanded.

abundance,len,j_gene,v_gene,d_gene,CDR3aa,CDR3nt
-,17,TRBJ2-3,TRBV29-1,TRBD1,CSVQRWDRGMETDTQYF,TGCAGCGTTCAACGATGGGACAGGGGGATGGAAACAGATACGCAGTATTTT
-,15,TRBJ1-2,TRBV14,-,CASSQGDNFNYGYTF,TGTGCCAGCAGCCAAGGGGACAACTTTAACTATGGCTACACCTTC
few,14,TRBJ1-2,TRBV5-8,-,CASRIGGPGYGYTF,TGTGCCAGCAGAATCGGGGGACCTGGCTATGGCTACACCTTC
-,16,TRBJ2-3,TRBV7-2,TRBD1,CASSKDRAVSTDTQYF,TGTGCCAGCAGCAAAGACAGGGCCGTTAGCACAGATACGCAGTATTTT
-,13,TRBJ2-7,TRBV7-2,-,CASSLGEGGEQYF,TGTGCCAGCAGCCTGGGGGAGGGGGGCGAGCAGTACTTC
-,15,TRBJ2-2,TRBV28,TRBD2,CASSFGGGPTGELFF,TGTGCCAGCAGTTTTGGCGGGGGGCCCACCGGGGAGCTGTTTTTT
-,15,TRBJ2-3,TRBV7-6,TRBD2,CASSPKRGSTDTQYF,TGTGCCAGCAGCCCGAAGCGGGGGAGCACAGATACGCAGTATTTT
-,17,TRBJ1-1,TRBV4-3,TRBD1,CASSQDSLGTGGAGAFF,TGCGCCAGCAGCCAAGATAGTTTGGGGACAGGGGGCGCTGGAGCTTTCTTT
-,15,TRBJ2-1,TRBV4-3,-,CASSQGGGRLGEQFF,TGCGCCAGCAGCCAAGGTGGGGGGAGGTTGGGTGAGCAGTTCTTC
-,15,TRBJ2-1,TRBV27,TRBD1,CASSLRETGGKEQFF,TGTGCCAGCAGTCTCAGGGAGACAGGGGGTAAGGAGCAGTTCTTC
-,15,TRBJ1-4,TRBV7-9,-,CASSSTSAGDEKLFF,TGTGCCAGCAGCTCCACGTCGGCCGGGGATGAAAAACTGTTTTTT
-,13,TRBJ2-2,TRBV7-2,-,CASSLATNGELFF,TGTGCCAGCAGCTTAGCGACTAACGGGGAGCTGTTTTTT
-,13,TRBJ1-2,TRBV28,-,CASSFSKARGYTF,TGTGCCAGCAGTTTCAGCAAGGCCCGGGGCTACACCTTC
-,20,TRBJ1-5,TRBV27,-,CASSFPALRVFFRSNQPQHF,TGTGCCAGCAGTTTCCCCGCCCTCCGGGTTTTTTTTAGGAGCAATCAGCCCCAGCATTTT
-,12,TRBJ1-4,TRBV30,-,CAWSVAAEKLFF,TGTGCCTGGAGTGTAGCGGCGGAAAAACTGTTTTTT
-,13,TRBJ2-3,TRBV4-1,-,CASSQDPTATQYF,TGCGCCAGCAGCCAAGATCCAACAGCTACGCAGTATTTT
-,13,TRBJ1-1,TRBV6-5,TRBD1,CASSRQGGTEAFF,TGTGCCAGCAGTAGACAGGGTGGCACTGAAGCTTTCTTT
-,17,TRBJ2-1,TRBV19,TRBD2,CASKSSREGLFYNEQFF,TGTGCCAGTAAGTCGAGTCGGGAGGGCCTTTTCTACAATGAGCAGTTCTTC
-,17,TRBJ1-1,TRBV4-3,-,CASSPLLVVGENTEAFF,TGCGCCAGCAGCCCCTTACTTGTAGTAGGGGAGAACACTGAAGCTTTCTTT
-,16,TRBJ2-2,TRBV7-2,-,CASSFLGRRGTGELFF,TGTGCCAGCAGCTTTTTGGGACGCAGGGGAACCGGGGAGCTGTTTTTT
few,15,TRBJ1-4,TRBV6-6,-,CASSSQGKANEKLFF,TGTGCCAGCAGTTCGCAGGGCAAGGCGAATGAAAAACTGTTTTTT
-,15,TRBJ2-7,TRBV5-4,TRBD1,CASSPKDRGPTEQYF,TGTGCCAGCAGCCCCAAGGACAGGGGTCCTACGGAGCAGTACTTC
few,16,TRBJ2-5,TRBV4-3,TRBD1,CASSQDRQGALGTQYF,TGCGCCAGCAGCCAAGATAGGCAGGGGGCATTGGGGACCCAGTACTTC
-,16,TRBJ2-7,TRBV7-9,TRBD1,CASSSPGTEMSYEQYF,TGTGCCAGCAGCTCCCCCGGGACAGAAATGTCCTACGAGCAGTACTTC
-,13,TRBJ1-2,TRBV5-5,-,CASSLDSYYGYTF,TGTGCCAGCAGCTTGGACAGCTACTATGGCTACACCTTC
-,16,TRBJ2-1,TRBV15,TRBD2,CATSLGGTKSKNEQFF,TGTGCCACCAGCCTCGGGGGGACTAAGAGTAAGAATGAGCAGTTCTTC
-,14,TRBJ2-7,TRBV19,TRBD2,CASSWGSGSYEQYF,TGTGCCAGTTCCTGGGGTAGCGGGAGCTACGAGCAGTACTTC
-,13,TRBJ1-6,TRBV4-3,-,CASSQARNSPLHF,TGCGCCAGCAGCCAAGCGAGAAATTCACCCCTCCACTTT
-,15,TRBJ1-5,TRBV7-8,TRBD1,CASSGATGKSQPQHF,TGTGCCAGCAGCGGAGCGACAGGGAAGAGCCAGCCCCAGCATTTT
-,12,TRBJ2-1,TRBV6-5,-,CASHPGLGEQFF,TGTGCCAGCCACCCAGGGTTGGGTGAGCAGTTCTTC